The 30 T cell receptor beta chains reported below all come from one sample, sequenced in a study of T cell responses to AZD1222 COVID-19 vaccine. TCRdb keeps only in-frame clones here, not all; method: immunoSEQ multiplex PCR. The sample shows 190,000 or so clones, roughly 90% of them seen only once. Sample: peripheral blood, taken 28 days after the second AZD1222 dose. These receptor sequences come from an adult who received the AZD1222 COVID-19 vaccine.

This chain links TRBV28 with TRBJ2-3; TRBD2 agrees at 12 bases. Trimming cost V 3 bases and J 3 bases; bases outside gene matches: 10. CDR3 length: 18 residues. CDR1 and CDR2 from the germline V gene are MDHEN and SYDVKM. The CDR3 protein is CASSLTLAGGGQTDTQYF. The CDR3 region has the DNA TGTGCCAGCAGTTTGACTCTAGCGGGAGGGGGTCAAACAGATACGCAGTATTTT.

V is TRBV2 and J is TRBJ1-2; a possible D gene is TRBD1 (5 bases). This CDR3 is 13 amino acids long. The germline V gene encodes CDR1 SNHLY and CDR2 FYNNEI. V was cut by 8 bases and J by 4 bases, with 14 bases left in between. Written as DNA, the CDR3 is TGTGCCAGCTCTACCGACAGAAGCTATGGCTACACCTTC. Translating gives CASSTDRSYGYTF.

The V and J genes are TRBV7-9 and TRBJ1-5; no firm D call. The CDR3 loop spans 14 amino acids. Looked up from germline, CDR1 is SEHNR and CDR2 is FQNEAQ (reference sequence). Trimming took off 3 bases at V and 4 bases at J, with 10 bases between the two ends. Here the CDR3 DNA reads TGTGCCAGCAGCTTCACAGAAGGTAATCAGCCCCAGCATTTT. Amino acids: CASSFTEGNQPQHF.

This sequence joins TRBV7-9 and TRBJ2-6, with a weak D call TRBD2 (6 bases). Germline assignment: CDR1 SEHNR and CDR2 FQNEAQ (reference sequence). The V end lost 4 bases, the J end lost 0 bases, and 16 bases lay between the germline ends. The CDR3 is made up of 18 amino acids. The CDR3 here is CASSSSPGSLSGANVLTF. CDR3 sequence (DNA): TGTGCCAGCAGCTCTAGCCCCGGGAGCCTCTCTGGGGCCAACGTCCTGACTTTC.

The chain is built from TRBV14 and TRBJ2-1; 7 bases match TRBD2. V dropped 3 bases and J dropped 10; count of bases not matched to a gene: 12. This CDR3 spans 15 amino acids. Germline V gene lookup returns CDR1 SGHDN and CDR2 FVKESK. Here the CDR3 reads CASSQLERAGEEQFF. CDR3 coding DNA: TGTGCCAGCAGCCAGCTGGAGAGGGCGGGAGAAGAGCAGTTCTTC.

This rearrangement joins TRBV10-3 to TRBJ2-2; the D call may be TRBD1 or TRBD2 (6 bases each). The V gene lost 8 bases and the J gene lost 2 bases, with 9 bases spanning the gap. The length of the CDR3 is 13 residues. CDR1 is ENHRY, CDR2 SYGVKD, per germline. The CDR3 protein is CAIGGLNTGELFF. Here the CDR3 DNA reads TGTGCCATCGGGGGGCTAAACACCGGGGAGCTGTTTTTT.

The chain recombines TRBV18 with TRBJ2-2; TRBD2 matches at 8 bases. CDR3 length: 16 residues. Trimming removed 3 bases from V and 3 bases from J; junction bases left unmatched: 6. Germline-derived CDR1 and CDR2 are KGHSH and LQKENI. CDR3 nucleotides: TGTGCCAGCTCACCCCTGAGAGCGGGAGACACCGGGGAGCTGTTTTTT. Its translation is CASSPLRAGDTGELFF.

This chain connects TRBV9 to TRBJ2-3; 9 nucleotides align to TRBD1. V trimming: 3 bases; J trimming: 3 bases; junction bases outside the gene matches: 8. CDR1 and CDR2 from the germline V gene are SGDLS and YYNGEE. This CDR3 contains 16 residues. DNA for the CDR3: TGTGCCAGCAGCGAATCTGACAGGGGGTGGACAGATACGCAGTATTTT. Its protein product is CASSESDRGWTDTQYF.

The gene calls are TRBV7-2 and TRBJ2-3; no firm D call. This CDR3 comprises 12 residues. Per germline, CDR1 SGHTA and CDR2 FQGNSA. Trimming removed 0 bases from V and 6 bases from J, with 4 bases in between. CDR3 in DNA: TGTGCCAGCAGCTTAGCGCTCGATACGCAGTATTTT. Translated: CASSLALDTQYF.

This clone was observed a single time. The chain is built from TRBV28 and TRBJ1-2; 7 bases align to TRBD1. CDR1 and CDR2 (germline): MDHEN, SYDVKM. The junction had 11 bases not matched to a gene; V was cut back by 3 bases and J by 4 bases. The CDR3 loop spans 16 amino acids. In nucleotides, the CDR3 is TGTGCCAGCAGTTTGGGCATGGACAGGTCCGGCTATGGCTACACCTTC. As protein: CASSLGMDRSGYGYTF.

There are a few counts of this clone. The J gene is TRBJ1-2, the V gene TRBV23-1; no firm D call. TRBV23-1 qualifies as an ORF whose function is uncertain. The CDR3 runs to 12 residues. With 8 bases removed from V and 5 bases from J, the gap between germline ends came to 12 bases. This CDR3 reads CASRGFGYGYTF. As DNA, the CDR3 is TGCGCCAGCCGTGGGTTTGGGTATGGCTACACCTTC.

The V and J genes are TRBV3-1 (or the pseudogene TRBV3-2) and TRBJ2-1; no clear D gene. The V gene's germline CDR1 is LGHDT and CDR2 YNNKEL (reference sequence). V gave up 4 bases and J gave up 5 bases, with 9 bases separating them. CDR3 length equals 13 residues. Here the CDR3 DNA reads TGTGCCAGCAGCCGCCGACTCCACAATGAGCAGTTCTTC. The encoded protein is CASSRRLHNEQFF.

The chain carries TRBV10-1 and TRBJ2-1; 9 bases fit TRBD2. V gave up 4 bases and J gave up 3 bases; unmatched junction bases: 4. CDR3 length equals 15 residues. Looked up from germline, CDR1 is WNHNN and CDR2 is SYGVQD (reference sequence). The CDR3 coding sequence is TGCGCCAGCAGTGCGGCTAGCGGGATCTACAATGAGCAGTTCTTC. Its translation: CASSAASGIYNEQFF.

This chain connects TRBV7-3 to TRBJ2-2; TRBD2 matches at 8 bases. The CDR3 consists of 18 residues. Trimming cost V 3 bases and J 5 bases; bases outside gene matches: 14. Germline CDR1 SGHTA, CDR2 FQGTGA. The CDR3 is CASSFGTGAGGWTGELFF. The CDR3, as DNA: TGTGCCAGCAGCTTTGGGACCGGTGCGGGAGGATGGACCGGGGAGCTGTTTTTT.

The genes are TRBV11-2 and TRBJ2-7; D perhaps matches TRBD2 (5 bases). Germline assignment: CDR1 SGHAT and CDR2 FQNNGV. V was pared by 1 base and J by 4 bases, with 14 bases between. The CDR3 has 15 residues. This CDR3 is CASSLGRGPFYEQYF. As DNA, the CDR3 is TGTGCCAGCAGCTTAGGGCGAGGGCCTTTTTACGAGCAGTACTTC. Complete variable domain (other parts from reference TRBV11-2 and TRBJ2-7): EAGVAQSPRYKIIEKRQSVAFWCNPISGHATLYWYQQILGQGPKLLIQFQNNGVVDDSQLPKDRFSAERLKGVDSTLKIQPAKLEDSAVYLCASSLGRGPFYEQYFGPGTRLTVT.

The chain recombines TRBV28 with TRBJ1-3; TRBD1 might be the D (6 bases). CDR1 and CDR2 (germline): MDHEN, SYDVKM. Trimming cost V 6 bases and J 3 bases, with 12 bases left between them. This CDR3 has 14 residues. For the CDR3, the DNA is TGTGCCAGCAGGCAACGGGGGCATGGAAACACCATATATTTT. This encodes CASRQRGHGNTIYF.

The V gene is TRBV24-1, the J gene TRBJ1-2; D ambiguous. This CDR3 is 12 amino acids long. The germline gives CDR1 KGHDR, CDR2 SFDVKD. V was shortened by 5 bases and J by 7 bases, with 10 bases between the two germline ends. CDR3 nucleotide sequence: TGTGCCACCAGTGTTCCGGCCGGTGGCTACACCTTC. Translation gives CATSVPAGGYTF.

The genes are TRBV18 and TRBJ2-2, with 9 nucleotides matching TRBD1. The ends lost 4 bases at V and 3 bases at J; junction bases unmatched: 6. This CDR3 has 16 amino acids. Germline CDR1 KGHSH, CDR2 LQKENI. CDR3: CASSHFRDRDTGELFF. In DNA form, the CDR3 reads TGTGCCAGCTCACATTTCCGGGACAGGGACACCGGGGAGCTGTTTTTT.

The CDR3, as DNA: TGTGCCACCAGCAGAGCATGGGGTAGCACTGAAGCTTTCTTT. This gives the protein CATSRAWGSTEAFF. J is TRBJ1-1 and V is TRBV15; D is unclear. V was pared by 1 base and J by 4 bases, with 10 bases between. This CDR3 is built from 14 residues. The germline V gene has CDR1 LNHNV and CDR2 YYDKDF (reference sequence).

The gene calls are TRBV7-2 and TRBJ2-7; 9 nucleotides align to TRBD2. This CDR3 contains 15 residues. Germline V CDR1 and CDR2: SGHTA, FQGNSA. V was clipped by 5 bases and J by 3 bases; unmatched bases: 8. CDR3 sequence: CASSLGLASIYEQYF. The CDR3 DNA follows: TGTGCCAGCAGCCTTGGACTAGCGTCTATCTACGAGCAGTACTTC.

This chain connects TRBV27 to TRBJ2-7, with D unresolved. CDR3 length: 15 amino acids. CDR1 and CDR2 from the germline V gene are MNHEY and SMNVEV (reference sequence). Between the trimmed V and J ends, which lost 4 bases and 2 bases, there was a span of 15 bases. The CDR3 DNA follows: TGTGCCAGCAGTTCCCACTCGATGGAACCCTACGAGCAGTACTTC. Translating it yields CASSSHSMEPYEQYF.

V is TRBV2 and J is TRBJ1-1; D possibly corresponds to TRBD1 (5 bases). The CDR3 extends over 11 amino acids. V lost 7 bases to trimming and J lost 11 bases, with 14 bases between them. The germline V gene encodes CDR1 SNHLY and CDR2 FYNNEI. The CDR3 DNA is TGTGCCAGCATAGGGGTCGGGGGGGCTTTCTTT. Its protein product is CASIGVGGAFF.

This clone was seen only once. V is TRBV30 and J is TRBJ2-2; TRBD2 might be the D (5 bases). Germline V CDR1 and CDR2: GTSNPN, SVGIG (reference sequence). This CDR3 is built from 11 residues. Trimming removed 5 bases at V and 7 bases at J, with 8 bases between. The DNA for the CDR3 is TGTGCCTGGGCGGGCCGCGGGGAGCTGTTTTTT. Translating it yields CAWAGRGELFF.

V and J are TRBV6-5 and TRBJ2-2; no reliable D call. Germline assignment: CDR1 MNHEY and CDR2 SVGAGI. Deletions cut 6 bases from V and 0 bases from J, with 5 bases between. The CDR3 extends over 13 amino acids. CDR3 in DNA: TGTGCCAGCAGGGGGACGAACACCGGGGAGCTGTTTTTT. This codes for CASRGTNTGELFF.

V gene TRBV7-9 combines with J gene TRBJ2-5; 10 bases are shared with TRBD2. V shed 4 bases and J 4 bases; nucleotides not matched to a gene: 6. Germline CDR1 reads SEHNR; CDR2 reads FQNEAQ (reference sequence). This CDR3 has 15 residues. CDR3 amino acids: CASSSPSGRAETQYF. CDR3 bases: TGTGCCAGCAGCTCCCCCAGCGGGAGGGCAGAGACCCAGTACTTC.

This chain joins TRBV30 and TRBJ2-2, with D maybe TRBD1 (6 bases). CDR3 length: 17 amino acids. The V gene's germline CDR1 is GTSNPN and CDR2 SVGIG (reference sequence). Trimming removed 3 bases from V and 0 bases from J, with 17 bases in between. DNA for the CDR3: TGTGCCTGGAGCGCCGACAGGACAAACGCGAACACCGGGGAGCTGTTTTTT. This encodes CAWSADRTNANTGELFF.

The genes are TRBV19 and TRBJ2-1; TRBD2 matches 9 bases. The CDR3 length is 20 residues. Germline V gene data show CDR1 as LNHDA and CDR2 as SQIVND (reference sequence). The trim removed 5 bases at V and 0 bases at J, leaving 17 bases unmatched. The CDR3 protein is CASSPRVVAGAISSYNEQFF. CDR3 DNA: TGTGCCAGTAGTCCTAGAGTGGTAGCGGGAGCCATTAGCTCCTACAATGAGCAGTTCTTC.

This chain connects TRBV29-1 to TRBJ1-1; 10 nucleotides match TRBD1. The CDR3 runs to 13 residues. V trimming: 4 bases; J trimming: 5 bases; junction bases outside the gene matches: 4. The germline V gene has CDR1 SQVTM and CDR2 ANQGSEA. The CDR3 DNA follows: TGCAGCGTTGCGAAGGGACAGGGGACTGAAGCTTTCTTT. The encoded protein is CSVAKGQGTEAFF. Combining the CDR3 with reference TRBV29-1 and TRBJ1-1 gives the whole variable domain SAVISQKPSRDICQRGTSLTIQCQVDSQVTMMFWYRQQPGQSLTLIATANQGSEATYESGFVIDKFPISRPNLTFSTLTVSNMSPEDSSIYLCSVAKGQGTEAFFGQGTRLTVV.

The CDR3 nucleotides read TGTGCCAGTAGTAACCGGGACGCTCTTAATTTCAACACTGAAGCTTTCTTT. This gives the protein CASSNRDALNFNTEAFF. The rearrangement links TRBV19 to TRBJ1-1; the D gene is possibly TRBD1 (5 bases). Germline V CDR1 and CDR2: LNHDA, SQIVND (reference sequence). This CDR3 has 17 residues. The V gene lost 4 bases and the J gene lost 2 bases, with 20 bases spanning the gap.

The genes are TRBV11-3 and TRBJ2-3; weak D call: TRBD2 (5 bases). Germline assignment: CDR1 SGHNT and CDR2 YENEEA. Trimming removed 9 bases at V and 2 bases at J, with 12 bases between. This CDR3 spans 13 amino acids. The DNA of the CDR3 is TGTGCCAGTCAGTGGGAGTTCACAGATACGCAGTATTTT. Its translation: CASQWEFTDTQYF.